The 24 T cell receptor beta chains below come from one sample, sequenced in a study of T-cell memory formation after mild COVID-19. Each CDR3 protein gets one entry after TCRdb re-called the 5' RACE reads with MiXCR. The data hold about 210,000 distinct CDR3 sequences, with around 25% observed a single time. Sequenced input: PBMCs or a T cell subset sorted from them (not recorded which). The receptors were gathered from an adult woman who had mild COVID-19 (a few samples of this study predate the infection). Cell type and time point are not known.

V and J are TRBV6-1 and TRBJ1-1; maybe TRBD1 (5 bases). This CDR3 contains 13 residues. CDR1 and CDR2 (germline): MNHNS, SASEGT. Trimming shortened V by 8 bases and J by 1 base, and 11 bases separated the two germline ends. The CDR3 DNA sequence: TGTGCCAGCCTCGGCGGGGGGAACACTGAAGCTTTCTTT. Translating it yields CASLGGGNTEAFF.

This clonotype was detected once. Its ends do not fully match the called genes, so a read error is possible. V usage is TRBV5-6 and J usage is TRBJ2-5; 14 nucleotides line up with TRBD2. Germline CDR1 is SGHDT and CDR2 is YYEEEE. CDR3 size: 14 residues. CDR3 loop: CASSLKWGLAGVFF. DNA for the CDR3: TGTGCCAGCAGCTTGAAGTGGGGACTAGCGGGGGTTTTCTTC.

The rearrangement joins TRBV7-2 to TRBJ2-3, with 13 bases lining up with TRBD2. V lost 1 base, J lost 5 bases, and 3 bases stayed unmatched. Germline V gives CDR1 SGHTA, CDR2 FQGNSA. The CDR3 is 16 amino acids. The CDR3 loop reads CASSLGTSGRGDTQYF. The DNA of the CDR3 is TGTGCCAGCAGCTTAGGGACTAGCGGGAGAGGAGATACGCAGTATTTT.

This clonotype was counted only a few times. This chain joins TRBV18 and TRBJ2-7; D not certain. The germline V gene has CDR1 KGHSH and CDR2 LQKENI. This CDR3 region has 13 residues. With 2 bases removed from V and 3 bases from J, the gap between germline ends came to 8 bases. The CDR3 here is CASSPGQFYEQYF. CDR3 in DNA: TGTGCCAGCTCACCAGGGCAGTTCTACGAGCAGTACTTC.

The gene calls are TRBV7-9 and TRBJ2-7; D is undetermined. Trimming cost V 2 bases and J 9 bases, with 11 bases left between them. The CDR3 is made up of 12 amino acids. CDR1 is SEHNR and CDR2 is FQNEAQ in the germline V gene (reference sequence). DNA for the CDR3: TGTGCCAGCAGCTTAAAGGGATCCGGGCAGTACTTC. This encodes CASSLKGSGQYF.

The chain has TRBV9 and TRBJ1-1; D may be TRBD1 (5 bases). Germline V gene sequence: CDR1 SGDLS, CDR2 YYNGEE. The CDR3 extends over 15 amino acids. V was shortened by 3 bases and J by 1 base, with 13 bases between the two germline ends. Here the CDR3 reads CASSDPGLPNTEAFF. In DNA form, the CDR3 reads TGTGCCAGCAGCGATCCGGGGCTCCCGAACACTGAAGCTTTCTTT.

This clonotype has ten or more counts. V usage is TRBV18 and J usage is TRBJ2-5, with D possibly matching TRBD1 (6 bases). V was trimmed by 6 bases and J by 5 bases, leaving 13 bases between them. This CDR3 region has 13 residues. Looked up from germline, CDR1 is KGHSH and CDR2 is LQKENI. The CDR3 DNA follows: TGTGCCAGCTCCCCGGGACAAGGCGAGACCCAGTACTTC. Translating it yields CASSPGQGETQYF.

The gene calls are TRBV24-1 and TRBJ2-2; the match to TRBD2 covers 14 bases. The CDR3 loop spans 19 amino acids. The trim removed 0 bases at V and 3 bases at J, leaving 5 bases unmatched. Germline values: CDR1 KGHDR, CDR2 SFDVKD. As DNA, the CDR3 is TGTGCCACCAGTGATTTGGGGGGACTAGCGGGAGTCGACACCGGGGAGCTGTTTTTT. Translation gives CATSDLGGLAGVDTGELFF.

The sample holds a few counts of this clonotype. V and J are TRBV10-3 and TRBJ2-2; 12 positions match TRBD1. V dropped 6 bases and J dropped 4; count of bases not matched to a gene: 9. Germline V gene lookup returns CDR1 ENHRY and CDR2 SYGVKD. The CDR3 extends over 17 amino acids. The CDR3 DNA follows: TGTGCCATCAGCCAAAGGGACAGGGGGCCTGGCACCGGGGAGCTGTTTTTT. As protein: CAISQRDRGPGTGELFF.

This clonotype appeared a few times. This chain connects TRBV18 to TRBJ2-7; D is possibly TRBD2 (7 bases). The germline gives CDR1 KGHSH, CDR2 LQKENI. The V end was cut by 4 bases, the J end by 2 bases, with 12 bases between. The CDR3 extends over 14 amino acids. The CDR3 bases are TGTGCCAGCTCACTCGAGGGGGGGCCCTACGAGCAGTACTTC. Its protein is CASSLEGGPYEQYF. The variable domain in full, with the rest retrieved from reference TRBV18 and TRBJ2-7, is NAGVMQNPRHLVRRRGQEARLRCSPMKGHSHVYWYRQLPEEGLKFMVYLQKENIIDESGMPKERFSAEFPKEGPSILRIQQVVRGDSAAYFCASSLEGGPYEQYFGPGTRLTVT.

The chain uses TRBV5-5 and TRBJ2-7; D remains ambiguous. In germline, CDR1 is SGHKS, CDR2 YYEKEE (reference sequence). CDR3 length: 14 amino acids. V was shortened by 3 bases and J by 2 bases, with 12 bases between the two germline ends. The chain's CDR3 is CASSSAGAAYEQYF. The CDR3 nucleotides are TGTGCCAGCAGCTCCGCCGGCGCCGCCTACGAGCAGTACTTC.

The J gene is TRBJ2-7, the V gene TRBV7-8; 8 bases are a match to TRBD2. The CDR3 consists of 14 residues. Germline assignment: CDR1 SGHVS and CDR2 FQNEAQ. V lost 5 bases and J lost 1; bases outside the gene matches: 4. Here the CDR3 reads CASSQREGSYEQYF. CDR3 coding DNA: TGTGCCAGCAGCCAACGGGAGGGATCCTACGAGCAGTACTTC. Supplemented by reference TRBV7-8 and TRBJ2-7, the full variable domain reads GAGVSQSPRYKVAKRGQDVALRCDPISGHVSLFWYQQALGQGPEFLTYFQNEAQLDKSGLPSDRFFAERPEGSVSTLKIQRTQQEDSAVYLCASSQREGSYEQYFGPGTRLTVT.

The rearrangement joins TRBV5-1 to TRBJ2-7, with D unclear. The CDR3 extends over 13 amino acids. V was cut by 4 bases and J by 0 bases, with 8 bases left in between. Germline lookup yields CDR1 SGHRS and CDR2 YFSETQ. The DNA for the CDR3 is TGCGCCAGCAGCGGGGTCAGCTCCTACGAGCAGTACTTC. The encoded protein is CASSGVSSYEQYF.

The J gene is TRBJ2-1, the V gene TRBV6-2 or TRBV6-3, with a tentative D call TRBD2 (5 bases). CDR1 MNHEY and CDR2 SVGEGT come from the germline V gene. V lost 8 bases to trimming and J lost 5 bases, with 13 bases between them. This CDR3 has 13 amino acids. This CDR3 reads CASRRGPNNEQFF. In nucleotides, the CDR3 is TGTGCCAGCCGCCGGGGTCCAAACAATGAGCAGTTCTTC.

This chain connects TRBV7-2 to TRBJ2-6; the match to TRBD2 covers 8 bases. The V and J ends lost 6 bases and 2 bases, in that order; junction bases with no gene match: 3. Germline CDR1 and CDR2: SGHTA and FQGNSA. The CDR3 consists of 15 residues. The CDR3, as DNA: TGTGCCAGCAGACCGGGGGGGACTGGGGCCAACGTCCTGACTTTC. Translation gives CASRPGGTGANVLTF. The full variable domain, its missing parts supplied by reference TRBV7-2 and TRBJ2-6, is GAGVSQSPSNKVTEKGKDVELRCDPISGHTALYWYRQSLGQGLEFLIYFQGNSAPDKSGLPSDRFSAERTGGSVSTLTIQRTQQEDSAVYLCASRPGGTGANVLTFGAGSRLTVL.

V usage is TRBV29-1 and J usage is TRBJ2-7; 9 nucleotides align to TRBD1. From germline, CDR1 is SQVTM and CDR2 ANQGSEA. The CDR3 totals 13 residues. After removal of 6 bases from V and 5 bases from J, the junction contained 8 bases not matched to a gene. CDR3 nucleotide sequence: TGCAGCGTGATGGACAGGGGCCCTCACGAGCAGTACTTC. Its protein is CSVMDRGPHEQYF.

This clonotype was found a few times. DNA of the CDR3: TGTGCCAGCAGTAAACAGACGAACACTGAAGCTTTCTTT. It encodes CASSKQTNTEAFF. The gene calls are TRBV6-1 and TRBJ1-1; D not resolved. CDR1 is MNHNS, CDR2 SASEGT, per germline. The CDR3 totals 13 residues. With 5 bases removed from V and 1 base from J, the gap between germline ends came to 8 bases.

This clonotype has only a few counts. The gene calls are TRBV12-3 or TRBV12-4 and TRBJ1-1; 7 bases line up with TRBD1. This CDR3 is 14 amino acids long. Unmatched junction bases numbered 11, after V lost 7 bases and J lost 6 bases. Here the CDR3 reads CASIDRVKKAEAFF. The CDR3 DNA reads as TGTGCCAGCATCGACAGGGTAAAAAAGGCTGAAGCTTTCTTT.

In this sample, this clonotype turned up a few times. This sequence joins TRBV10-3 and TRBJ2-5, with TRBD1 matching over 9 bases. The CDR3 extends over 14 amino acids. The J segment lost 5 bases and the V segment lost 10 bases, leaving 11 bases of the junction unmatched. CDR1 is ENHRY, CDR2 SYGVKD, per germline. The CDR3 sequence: CATGRQGGGETQYF. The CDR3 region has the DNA TGTGCCACCGGTAGACAGGGGGGAGGGGAGACCCAGTACTTC.

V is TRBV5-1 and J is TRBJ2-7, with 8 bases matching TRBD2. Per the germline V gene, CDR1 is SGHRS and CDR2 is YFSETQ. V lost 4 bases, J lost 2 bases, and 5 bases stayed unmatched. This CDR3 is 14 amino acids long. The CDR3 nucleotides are TGCGCCAGCAGCGTCACTAGCGGACCCTACGAGCAGTACTTC. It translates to CASSVTSGPYEQYF.

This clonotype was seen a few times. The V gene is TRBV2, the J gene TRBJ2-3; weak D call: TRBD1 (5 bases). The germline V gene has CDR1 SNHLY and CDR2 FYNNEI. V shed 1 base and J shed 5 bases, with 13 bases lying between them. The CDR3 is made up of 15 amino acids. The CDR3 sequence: CASSEGAGLGDTQYF. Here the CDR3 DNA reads TGTGCCAGCAGTGAAGGGGCAGGGTTAGGAGATACGCAGTATTTT.

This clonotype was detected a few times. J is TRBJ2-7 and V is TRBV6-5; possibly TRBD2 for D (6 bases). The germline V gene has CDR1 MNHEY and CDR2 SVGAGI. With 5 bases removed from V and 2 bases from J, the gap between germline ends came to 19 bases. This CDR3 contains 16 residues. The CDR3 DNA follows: TGTGCCAGCAGTGCGGAGGGACCCGGGCGGGCCTACGAGCAGTACTTC. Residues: CASSAEGPGRAYEQYF.

For the CDR3, the DNA is TGTGCCAGCAGCGTACTAGCGGTTGAAGAGACCCAGTACTTC. Residues: CASSVLAVEETQYF. The chain has TRBV7-8 and TRBJ2-5; TRBD2 aligns across 8 bases. Germline lookup yields CDR1 SGHVS and CDR2 FQNEAQ. The CDR3 runs to 14 residues. V shed 5 bases and J 3 bases; nucleotides not matched to a gene: 5.

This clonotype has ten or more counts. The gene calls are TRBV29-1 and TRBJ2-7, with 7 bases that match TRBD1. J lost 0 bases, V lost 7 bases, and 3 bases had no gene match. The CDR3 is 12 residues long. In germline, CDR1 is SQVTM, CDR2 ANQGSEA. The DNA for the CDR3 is TGCAGCGCTGGGACAGACTCCTACGAGCAGTACTTC. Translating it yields CSAGTDSYEQYF.